This is a list of T cell receptor beta chains from one sample in a study of T cell responses to AZD1222 COVID-19 vaccine. Produced via immunoSEQ multiplex PCR; TCRdb's table is partial and in-frame only. Found here are over 150,000 clones, 70% to 90% of them singletons; the top ten hold 1.1%. The sample consisted of peripheral blood, taken 28 days after the second AZD1222 dose. Source of these receptors: an adult who received the AZD1222 COVID-19 vaccine. CDR3s include the opening cysteine and the closing phenylalanine or tryptophan. The D gene is left open where the match is weak. Some rows mark clone size as missing; the rest say once, few, many or name a class of expanded clone.

clone size	V gene	J gene	D gene	CDR3 DNA	CDR3 protein
-	TRBV5-1	TRBJ1-2	-	TGCGCCAGCAGGGAAACAGGGTTATATGGCTACACCTTC	CASRETGLYGYTF
-	TRBV2	TRBJ1-1	-	TGTGCCAGCACTAAGGATGACACTGAAGCTTTCTTT	CASTKDDTEAFF
-	TRBV15	TRBJ1-6	TRBD1	TGTGCCACCAGCAGAGATCGGGACAGGGTGGGTTCACCCCTCCACTTT	CATSRDRDRVGSPLHF
many	TRBV4-2	TRBJ2-7	TRBD2	TGTGCCAGCAGCCAAGATCAGGGCGGGGGGGCCGACGAGCAGTACTTC	CASSQDQGGGADEQYF
-	TRBV12-3/TRBV12-4	TRBJ1-5	-	TGTGCCAGCCTCCGGGACAGCAATCAGCCCCAGCATTTT	CASLRDSNQPQHF
once	TRBV2	TRBJ2-1	TRBD1	TGTGCCAGCAGCCCACCGGGACAGGGGGCCGACAATGAGCAGTTCTTC	CASSPPGQGADNEQFF
-	TRBV11-2	TRBJ1-6	-	TGTGCCAGCAAAAAGGAGAGCATAAATTCACCCCTCCACTTT	CASKKESINSPLHF
once	TRBV29-1	TRBJ2-7	-	TGCAGCGTTGGGGGGTCCGGCGAGCAGTACTTC	CSVGGSGEQYF
-	TRBV2	TRBJ1-1	-	TGTGCCAGCAGTGGGGCAGGTCCCACTGAAGCTTTCTTT	CASSGAGPTEAFF
-	TRBV15	TRBJ1-3	-	TGTGCCACCAGCAGAGCGAGGGGCACTGGAAACACCATATATTTT	CATSRARGTGNTIYF
few	TRBV12-3/TRBV12-4	TRBJ2-5	-	TGTGCCAGCAGTTTGTACAGTGGGGAGACCCAGTACTTC	CASSLYSGETQYF